The rows below give T cell receptor beta chains drawn from one sample of a study of T cells in tumors after PD-1 blockade. Using immunoSEQ multiplex PCR, the repertoire was profiled, and TCRdb retains in-frame clones only, with some absent. Here the sample spans some 47,000 clones, roughly 79% being singletons. The specimen was PBMCs, collected before anti-PD-1 treatment. The receptors were sampled from a human donor with basal cell carcinoma. Each CDR3 is given with its conserved first and last residue.

TRBV3-1/TRBV3-2 CASSQSRVSGANVLTF
TRBV6-5 CASTPFRAEDEQFF
TRBV6-5 CASRPRDQHEQYF
TRBV19 CASSAKKTGELFF
TRBV7-9 CASSLATYEQYF
TRBV5-1 CASSWTGVEQYF
TRBV2 CASSEPDTDTQYF
TRBV5-5 CASSFQGNSPLHF
TRBV3-1/TRBV3-2 CASSQGQGGGNTIYF
TRBV4-2 CASSQVGGNSGNTIYF
TRBV6-5 CASSYSGGNNQPQHF